The T cell receptor beta chain under discussion was sequenced for a study of control samples from healthy donors and cancer patients. Measured with immunoSEQ multiplex PCR; TCRdb has only the in-frame clones, and not every one. The sample carries about 120,000 clones, around 89% recorded once. The CDR3 runs to 16 residues. CDR1 is LNHDA, CDR2 SQIVND, per germline (reference sequence). With 7 bases clipped from V and 5 bases from J, the junction kept 9 bases outside the gene matches. Sequencing used blood. This clonotype was sampled from a man aged 50 to 60 in good health. V is TRBV19 and J is TRBJ2-2; 11 nucleotides agree with TRBD1. The CDR3 DNA reads TGTGCCAGTATCCCTGGACAGGGGGCGGGTACCGGGGAGCTGTTTTTT. Translated, it gives CASIPGQGAGTGELFF.